This T cell receptor (beta chain) derives from a study of cytomegalovirus exposure and HLA in healthy donors. Study-level results: The study had only CMV serostatus as immune exposure information. Presence/absence comparisons presumed near-even sequencing depth among donors. In a later analysis, HLA-associated beta chains showed higher expansion and lower generation probabilities than comparable chains.

PCR involved 60 Vbeta and 13 Jbeta primers. In the original processing: Approximately 11 million of the roughly 80 million unique TCR beta chains counted in a later analysis were shared. The assay was immunoSEQ multiplex PCR, and TCRdb's table has in-frame clones only and misses some. The V and J calls and clone size were taken over from that table, and D and trimming were inferred from the DNA. The sample has 110,000 to 150,000 clones, 75% to 80% seen once; the top ten hold roughly 2.4%. In regard to this clone: Antigen: not known.

CDR1 and CDR2 from the germline V gene are SGHRS and YFSETQ. Trimming removed 1 base from V and 0 bases from J; junction bases left unmatched: 0. This CDR3 comprises 14 residues. This receptor was obtained from a woman under 30 in good health and CMV-seropositive. V usage is TRBV5-1 and J usage is TRBJ1-1; 7 bases match TRBD1. Sequencing was carried out using PBMCs. The CDR3 DNA is TGCGCCAGCAGCTTGACAGGGGTGAACACTGAAGCTTTCTTT. It specifies CASSLTGVNTEAFF.